The clone carrying this T cell receptor (beta chain) appeared a single time. Germline V lookup: CDR1 MNHEY, CDR2 SVGAGI. V shed 8 bases and J shed 3 bases, with 17 bases lying between them. This CDR3 spans 15 amino acids. This entry is derived from a study of blood T cell repertoires in COVID-19. The wider study: T cells, B-cell-depleted T cells, or PBMCs provided the cDNA or gDNA that served as material.

How the authors handled the data: Amplification of reference gene primers was used by the study to estimate nucleated cell counts. The repertoire was sequenced with immunoSEQ multiplex PCR; TCRdb's copy has only in-frame clones and lacks some. For V, J and clone size, that table is used; D and trimming come from the DNA. Of 150,000 to 200,000 clones detected, over 80% appear once; the ten largest clones hold approximately 7.8%. The receptor was derived from a woman aged 60 to 75 with COVID-19, enrolled during active disease. The specimen was peripheral blood. J is TRBJ2-1 and V is TRBV6-5, with D perhaps TRBD2 (6 bases). This chain's CDR3 is CASGGADLIYNEQFF. CDR3 nucleotides: TGTGCCAGCGGCGGGGCGGATCTTATCTACAATGAGCAGTTCTTC.